This entry features one T cell receptor (beta chain) sequence. Its antigen is as yet unknown. Trimming removed 3 bases at V and 10 bases at J, with 13 bases between. CDR1 SGHTA and CDR2 FQGNSA come from the germline V gene. The CDR3 length is 13 residues. Primers included in the PCR were 60 Vbeta and 13 Jbeta primers. Repertoires were generated with immunoSEQ multiplex PCR, while TCRdb's copy carries only in-frame clones and drops some. The profile shows just over 150,000 clones, 60% to 80% of them singletons. This sample is part of a study of cytomegalovirus exposure and HLA in healthy donors. Study-wide findings and caveats: Reported findings show TCR beta sequences accurately forecast HLA-A and HLA-B alleles in most subjects. V- and J-gene trimming in TCR beta was tied to a missense DCLRE1C variant by an analysis performed later. In vitro work confirmed that a few CMV-associated chains recognize CMV antigens.

The sample taken for sequencing was PBMCs. The receptor was derived from a woman in her forties or fifties in good health and CMV-seropositive. The J gene is TRBJ2-1, the V gene TRBV7-2; D is perhaps TRBD1 (5 bases). The CDR3 region is CASSLQTGGEQFF. The CDR3 nucleotides read TGTGCCAGCAGCTTGCAAACAGGCGGAGAGCAGTTCTTC.